This T cell receptor (beta chain) was obtained from a study of early T cells in non-severe SARS-CoV-2 infection. Study in general: Whole-blood bulk RNA, unsorted, was sequenced, and chains were unpaired. Whole-study findings and limits: Database matching using VDJdb favored anti-spike CD8 responses, with private and CD4 specificities left missing.

Researchers tagged individual cDNA molecules with unique molecular identifiers. TCRdb itself ran the 5' RACE reads through MiXCR, one entry per CDR3 protein. The sample carries 65,000 to 85,000 distinct CDR3 sequences, approximately 10% recorded once. This clonotype was counted many times. No antigen is known for it. V lost 5 bases and J 4 bases, leaving 24 bases between the germline ends. This CDR3 contains 18 residues. The chain couples TRBV12-3 or TRBV12-4 to TRBJ1-5, with D possibly TRBD1 on 5 matching bases. This clonotype originated in an adult who was a healthcare worker with PCR-confirmed SARS-CoV-2 infection or an uninfected control (not recorded which). The sequenced material came from whole blood. CDR3 bases: TGTGCCAGCAGTCCCAGGGACGGGCGGTTTTCGGGGAATCAGCCCCAGCATTTT. Its translation is CASSPRDGRFSGNQPQHF.